This T cell receptor (beta chain) was sequenced during a study of technical replicates of blood from a few donors. The V segment lost 2 bases and the J segment 3 bases; nucleotides outside the gene matches: 7. CDR3 length equals 16 residues. The germline V gene encodes CDR1 LGHNA and CDR2 YNFKEQ. Repertoires were generated with immunoSEQ multiplex PCR, while TCRdb's copy carries only in-frame clones and drops some. The sample holds tens of thousands of clones; 93% are singletons and the top ten take 0.2% to 0.25%. J is TRBJ2-1 and V is TRBV4-2; TRBD1 agrees at 7 bases. The sequenced sample was T cells isolated from PBMCs. The clonotype comes from a human donor in good health. The CDR3 protein is CASSQSSGQIYNEQFF. The CDR3 DNA follows: TGTGCCAGCAGCCAAAGTTCGGGACAGATCTACAATGAGCAGTTCTTC.